This is a list of T cell receptor beta chains from one sample in a study of shared clonotypes between healthy human individuals. The table came from immunoSEQ multiplex PCR; TCRdb's copy has only in-frame clones and leaves some out. The table has about 980,000 clones, less than 85% seen once. The sequenced sample consisted of memory CD4+ T cells sorted from blood. The receptors stem from a man aged 18 to 30 in good health. The CDR3 runs from the conserved cysteine through the conserved F or W. A D gene is named only where the DNA matches it firmly. The size entry is marked missing in some rows and otherwise reads once, few, many or a size class.

size	V	D	J	DNA	CDR3
once	TRBV5-6	NA	TRBJ2-1	TGTGCCAGCAGCACACAGGGTCTAGCGTTAGGCTCCTACAATGAGCAGTTCTTC	CASSTQGLALGSYNEQFF
NA	TRBV12-5	TRBD1	TRBJ2-2	TGTGCTAGTGGCGAGGACAGGGCGACCGGGGAGCTGTTTTTT	CASGEDRATGELFF
NA	TRBV18	NA	TRBJ2-1	TGTGCCAGCTCACGTAATAGGCCTGAAATCATAAATGAGCAGTTCTTC	CASSRNRPEIINEQFF
NA	TRBV29-1	NA	TRBJ2-5	TGCAGCGCCCCCCGGGGTGGAAACCAAGAGACCCAGTACTTC	CSAPRGGNQETQYF
NA	TRBV9	TRBD1	TRBJ2-7	TGTGCCAGCAGCCTGACAGGGGACTACGAGCAGTACTTC	CASSLTGDYEQYF
NA	TRBV11-2	NA	TRBJ1-4	TGTGCCAGCAGCTTTATTGGGGGGGAAAAACTGTTTTTT	CASSFIGGEKLFF
NA	TRBV2	NA	TRBJ1-5	TGTGCCAGCAGTGAACGCGGAGGCAATCAGCCCCAGCATTTT	CASSERGGNQPQHF
few	TRBV6-5	NA	TRBJ2-3	TGTGCCAGCAGCTTTCGGGACCTAGAGGGGACGCAGTATTTT	CASSFRDLEGTQYF
many	TRBV30	NA	TRBJ1-1	TGTGCCTGGAGTTTGGACAGGAACACTGAAGCTTTCTTT	CAWSLDRNTEAFF
NA	TRBV10-1	NA	TRBJ2-1	TGCGCCAGCAGTGAGTCGAGACCGACCAATGAGCAGTTCTTC	CASSESRPTNEQFF
many	TRBV30	TRBD1	TRBJ1-2	TGTGCCTGGGGGGGACAGGCAATAAACTATGGCTACACCTTC	CAWGGQAINYGYTF
NA	TRBV2	NA	TRBJ1-5	TGTGCCAGCAGTGCCCGGAGAACTAGCAATCAGCCCCAGCATTTT	CASSARRTSNQPQHF
NA	TRBV4-3	TRBD1	TRBJ1-1	TGCGCCAGCAGCCAAACGGGGACAGGGCGGGGGACTGAAGCTTTCTTT	CASSQTGTGRGTEAFF
NA	TRBV29-1	NA	TRBJ2-1	TGCAGCGTTGGTCGGGCACAATCCTACAATGAGCAGTTCTTC	CSVGRAQSYNEQFF
NA	TRBV19	NA	TRBJ1-5	TGTGCCAGTAGTACGACAGGAAGGAATCAGCCCCAGCATTTT	CASSTTGRNQPQHF
once	TRBV30	TRBD2	TRBJ2-1	TGTGCCTGGAGTGTACAGACTAGCGGGGTGGCTGAGCAGTTCTTC	CAWSVQTSGVAEQFF
few	TRBV5-1	TRBD1	TRBJ1-5	TGCGCCAGCAGCTTGGAAGGACAGGGCATAGACAATCAGCCCCAGCATTTT	CASSLEGQGIDNQPQHF
NA	TRBV30	NA	TRBJ2-1	TGTGCCTGGAGGCGGACTTATACCTCCTACAATGAGCAGTTCTTC	CAWRRTYTSYNEQFF